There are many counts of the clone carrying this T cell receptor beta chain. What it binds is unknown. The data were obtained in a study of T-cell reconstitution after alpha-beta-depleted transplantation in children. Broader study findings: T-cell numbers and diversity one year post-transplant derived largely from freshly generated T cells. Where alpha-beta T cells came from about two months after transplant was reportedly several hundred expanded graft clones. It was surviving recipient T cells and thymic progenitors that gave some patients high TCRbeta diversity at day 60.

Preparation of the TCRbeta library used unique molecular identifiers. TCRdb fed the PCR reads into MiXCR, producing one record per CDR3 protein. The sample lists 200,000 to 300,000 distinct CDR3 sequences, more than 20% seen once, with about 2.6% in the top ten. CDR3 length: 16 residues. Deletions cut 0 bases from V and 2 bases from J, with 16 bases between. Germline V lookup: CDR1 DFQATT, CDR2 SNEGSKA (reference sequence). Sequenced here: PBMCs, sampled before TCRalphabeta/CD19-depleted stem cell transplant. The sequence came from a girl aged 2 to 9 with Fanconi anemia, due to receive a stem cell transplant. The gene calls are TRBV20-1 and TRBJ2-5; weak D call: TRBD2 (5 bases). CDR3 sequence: CSARDFARGWQETQYF. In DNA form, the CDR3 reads TGCAGTGCTAGAGATTTCGCCCGGGGATGGCAAGAGACCCAGTACTTC.